The 15 T cell receptor beta chains below all came from one sample that was sequenced in a study of cytomegalovirus exposure and HLA in healthy donors. Both 60 Vbeta primers and 13 Jbeta primers went into the PCR. Using immunoSEQ multiplex PCR, the repertoire was profiled, and TCRdb retains in-frame clones only, with some absent. The sample includes fewer than 85,000 clones, over 60% seen only once; the top ten take around 10%. What was sequenced was PBMCs. These receptors all come from a middle-aged woman in good health and CMV-seropositive.

The chain recombines TRBV5-6 with TRBJ1-3; maybe TRBD1 (6 bases). This CDR3 region has 19 residues. Germline V CDR1 and CDR2: SGHDT, YYEEEE. With 4 bases removed from V and 0 bases from J, the gap between germline ends came to 23 bases. In nucleotides, the CDR3 is TGTGCCAGCAGCCCCGGACGGACAGCAAATCATCCCTCTGGAAACACCATATATTTT. As protein: CASSPGRTANHPSGNTIYF.

The CDR3 spells CASAAPGQGNYGYTF. The CDR3 nucleotides read TGTGCCAGCGCCGCCCCGGGACAGGGGAACTATGGCTACACCTTC. V gene TRBV9 combines with J gene TRBJ1-2; 10 nucleotides agree with TRBD1. CDR1 and CDR2 (germline): SGDLS, YYNGEE. CDR3 length: 15 amino acids. Trimming cost V 7 bases and J 2 bases; bases outside gene matches: 8. Looking up the rest from reference TRBV9 and TRBJ1-2 gives the full variable domain: DSGVTQTPKHLITATGQRVTLRCSPRSGDLSVYWYQQSLDQGLQFLIQYYNGEERAKGNILERFSAQQFPDLHSELNLSSLELGDSALYFCASAAPGQGNYGYTFGSGTRLTVV.

This chain links TRBV29-1 with TRBJ1-4; no clear D. Trimming removed 4 bases from V and 12 bases from J, with 12 bases in between. Looked up from germline, CDR1 is SQVTM and CDR2 is ANQGSEA. The CDR3 is made up of 11 amino acids. CDR3 sequence: CSVVKFEQLFF. CDR3 nucleotides: TGCAGCGTTGTTAAGTTTGAGCAACTGTTTTTT.

In its sample, this clone was seen a few times. The V call is TRBV4-3, the J call TRBJ1-3, with D unclear. The CDR3 has 16 amino acids. Between the trimmed V and J ends, which lost 2 bases and 0 bases, there was a span of 11 bases. The germline CDR1 and CDR2 sequences are LGHNA and YSLEER. CDR3 nucleotide sequence: TGCGCCAGCAGCCAAAAATGGACTGACTCTGGAAACACCATATATTTT. This codes for CASSQKWTDSGNTIYF.

With regard to this clone: Other nucleotide sequences in the sample specify the same CDR3. The chain is built from TRBV5-6 and TRBJ1-2; unclear D gene. Germline-derived CDR1 and CDR2 are SGHDT and YYEEEE. The CDR3 totals 12 residues. V dropped 4 bases and J dropped 8 bases, with 12 bases sitting between them. CDR3 in DNA: TGTGCCAGCAGCAGAGGTCCGGGAGGCTACACCTTC. Translating gives CASSRGPGGYTF.

The chain links TRBV6-1 to TRBJ1-6; D is possibly TRBD1 (5 bases). The length of the CDR3 is 15 residues. The V end lost 2 bases, the J end lost 6 bases, and 11 bases lay between the germline ends. Germline CDR1 MNHNS, CDR2 SASEGT. CDR3 nucleotides: TGTGCCAGCAGTGAAAGGGCAGGGCTTAATTCACCCCTCCACTTT. Translated: CASSERAGLNSPLHF.

Only one count was recorded for this clone. V and J are TRBV29-1 and TRBJ1-3; D is unresolved. The CDR3 covers 12 residues. Germline assignment: CDR1 SQVTM and CDR2 ANQGSEA. V gave up 7 bases and J gave up 4 bases, with 11 bases separating them. CDR3 region: CSAEESGNTIYF. DNA of the CDR3: TGCAGCGCCGAGGAGTCCGGAAACACCATATATTTT.

The CDR3 loop reads CASSVRPRGLSYGYTF. The CDR3 bases are TGTGCCAGCAGTGTAAGACCTAGGGGGCTGAGCTATGGCTACACCTTC. The V call is TRBV6-1, the J call TRBJ1-2; 7 nucleotides align to TRBD1. This CDR3 contains 16 residues. In germline, CDR1 is MNHNS, CDR2 SASEGT. Trimming took 4 bases from V and 4 from J; bases not matched to a gene: 12.

This chain connects TRBV5-6 to TRBJ1-3, with D perhaps matching TRBD1 (5 bases). The CDR3 covers 15 residues. The V end lost 2 bases, the J end lost 0 bases, and 9 bases lay between the germline ends. The V gene's germline CDR1 is SGHDT and CDR2 YYEEEE. CDR3 amino acids: CASSFLQGSGNTIYF. Here the CDR3 DNA reads TGTGCCAGCAGCTTTTTGCAGGGCTCTGGAAACACCATATATTTT.

The genes are TRBV6-6 and TRBJ2-2, with D unclear. Trimming cost V 8 bases and J 5 bases, with 15 bases left between them. Looked up from germline, CDR1 is MNHNY and CDR2 is SVGAGI (reference sequence). This CDR3 spans 14 amino acids. CDR3: CASVFDSRTGELFF. The CDR3 coding sequence is TGTGCCAGCGTTTTCGACTCCCGAACCGGGGAGCTGTTTTTT.

This chain connects TRBV9 to TRBJ2-7, with D possibly matching TRBD1 (6 bases). V was pared by 1 base and J by 5 bases, with 13 bases between. Looked up from germline, CDR1 is SGDLS and CDR2 is YYNGEE. CDR3 length equals 14 residues. The CDR3 coding sequence is TGTGCCAGCAGCGTATCAGGGGCGGTCGACGAGCAGTACTTC. The encoded protein is CASSVSGAVDEQYF. The full variable domain, completed using reference TRBV9 and TRBJ2-7, is DSGVTQTPKHLITATGQRVTLRCSPRSGDLSVYWYQQSLDQGLQFLIQYYNGEERAKGNILERFSAQQFPDLHSELNLSSLELGDSALYFCASSVSGAVDEQYFGPGTRLTVT.

The V call is TRBV30, the J call TRBJ2-5, with 10 bases lining up with TRBD1. There are 14 residues in the CDR3. CDR1 GTSNPN and CDR2 SVGIG come from the germline V gene (reference sequence). V gave up 4 bases and J gave up 6 bases; unmatched junction bases: 8. This chain's CDR3 is CAWNDRGPIKTQYF. The CDR3 DNA sequence: TGTGCCTGGAACGACAGGGGGCCGATAAAGACCCAGTACTTC.

This chain uses TRBV28 with TRBJ2-7; D may be TRBD1 (5 bases). Germline V gives CDR1 MDHEN, CDR2 SYDVKM. V was cut by 10 bases and J by 3 bases, with 13 bases left in between. The CDR3 has 12 amino acids. CDR3 DNA: TGTGCCACCTACAGGAACGTCTACGAGCAGTACTTC. It specifies CATYRNVYEQYF.

The chain combines TRBV9 with TRBJ2-7; D is possibly TRBD2 (5 bases). The CDR3 runs 12 residues. V was trimmed by 4 bases and J by 5 bases, leaving 10 bases between them. The germline V gene encodes CDR1 SGDLS and CDR2 YYNGEE. The CDR3 region is CASSSTLDEQYF. The CDR3 DNA reads TGTGCCAGCAGCTCTACACTAGACGAGCAGTACTTC.

The V gene is TRBV5-5, the J gene TRBJ1-2, with D perhaps TRBD1 (6 bases). The CDR3 is 14 residues long. Looked up from germline, CDR1 is SGHKS and CDR2 is YYEKEE (reference sequence). V was trimmed by 2 bases and J by 2 bases, leaving 10 bases between them. This chain's CDR3 is CASSLQGPNYGYTF. The CDR3 nucleotides are TGTGCCAGCAGCTTACAGGGACCCAACTATGGCTACACCTTC.